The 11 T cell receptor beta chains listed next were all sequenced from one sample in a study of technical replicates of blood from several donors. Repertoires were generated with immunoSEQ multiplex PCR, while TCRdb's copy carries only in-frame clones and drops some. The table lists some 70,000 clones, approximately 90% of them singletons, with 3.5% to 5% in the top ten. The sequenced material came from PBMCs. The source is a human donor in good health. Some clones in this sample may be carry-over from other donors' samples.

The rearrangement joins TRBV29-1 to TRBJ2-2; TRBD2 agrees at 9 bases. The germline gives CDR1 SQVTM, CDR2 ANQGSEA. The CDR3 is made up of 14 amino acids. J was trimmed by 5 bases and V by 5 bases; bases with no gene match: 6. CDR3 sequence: CSVSSGSETGELFF. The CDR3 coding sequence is TGCAGCGTTAGTAGCGGGAGTGAAACCGGGGAGCTGTTTTTT.

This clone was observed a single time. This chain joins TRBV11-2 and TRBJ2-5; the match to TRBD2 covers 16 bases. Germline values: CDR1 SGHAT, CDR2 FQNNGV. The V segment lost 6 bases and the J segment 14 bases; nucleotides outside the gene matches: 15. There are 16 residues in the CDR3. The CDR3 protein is CASSRSGTSGGAPIYF. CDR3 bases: TGTGCCAGCAGTAGATCCGGGACTAGCGGGGGGGCCCCCATCTACTTC.

The DNA for the CDR3 is TGTGCCAGCAGCCAATTAGCGGGAGGGCCTATCTCCTACAATGAGCAGTTCTTC. This gives the protein CASSQLAGGPISYNEQFF. V and J are TRBV4-2 and TRBJ2-1; 11 nucleotides match TRBD2. J gave up 0 bases and V 2 bases, and 6 bases lay outside the gene matches. Germline assignment: CDR1 LGHNA and CDR2 YNFKEQ. This CDR3 has 18 residues.

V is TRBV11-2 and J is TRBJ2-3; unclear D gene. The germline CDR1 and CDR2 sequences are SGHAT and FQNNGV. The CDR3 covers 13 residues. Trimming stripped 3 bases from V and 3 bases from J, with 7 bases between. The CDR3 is CASSFTVTDTQYF. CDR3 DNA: TGTGCCAGCAGCTTTACGGTAACAGATACGCAGTATTTT.

DNA for the CDR3: TGCGCCAGCAGTCATCACTGTATGACAGGGGAGGGCAATCAGCCCCAGCATTTT. The encoded protein is CASSHHCMTGEGNQPQHF. The genes are TRBV23-1 and TRBJ1-5; 8 bases match TRBD1. TRBV23-1 is an ORF, and what it does is uncertain. The CDR3 totals 18 residues. V lost 3 bases and J lost 2; bases outside the gene matches: 12.

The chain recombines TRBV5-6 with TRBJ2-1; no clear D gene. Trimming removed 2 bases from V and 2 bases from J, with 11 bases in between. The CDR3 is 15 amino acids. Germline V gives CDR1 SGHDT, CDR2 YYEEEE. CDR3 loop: CASSFGRGPYNEQFF. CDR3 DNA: TGTGCCAGCAGCTTTGGCCGTGGGCCCTACAATGAGCAGTTCTTC.

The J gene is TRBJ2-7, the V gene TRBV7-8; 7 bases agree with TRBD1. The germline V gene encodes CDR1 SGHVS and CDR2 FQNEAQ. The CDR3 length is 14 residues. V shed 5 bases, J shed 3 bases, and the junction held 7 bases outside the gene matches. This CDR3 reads CASSMNAGGYEQYF. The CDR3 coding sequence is TGTGCCAGCAGCATGAACGCAGGGGGCTACGAGCAGTACTTC.

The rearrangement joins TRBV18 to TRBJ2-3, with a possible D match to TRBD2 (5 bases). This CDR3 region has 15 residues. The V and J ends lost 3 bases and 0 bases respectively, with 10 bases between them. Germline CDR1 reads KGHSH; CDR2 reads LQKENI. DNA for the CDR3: TGTGCCAGCTCACCGACTATGTTGAGCACAGATACGCAGTATTTT. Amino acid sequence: CASSPTMLSTDTQYF.

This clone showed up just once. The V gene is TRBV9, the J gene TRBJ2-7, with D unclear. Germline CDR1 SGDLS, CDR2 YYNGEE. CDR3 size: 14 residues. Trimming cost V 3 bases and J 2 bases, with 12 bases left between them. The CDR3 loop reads CASSARFLPYEQYF. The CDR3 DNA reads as TGTGCCAGCAGCGCCCGTTTTCTCCCCTACGAGCAGTACTTC.

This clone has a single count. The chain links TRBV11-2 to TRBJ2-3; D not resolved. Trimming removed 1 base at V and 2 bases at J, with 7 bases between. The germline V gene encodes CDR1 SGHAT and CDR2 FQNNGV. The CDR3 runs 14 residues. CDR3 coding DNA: TGTGCCAGCAGCTTAGCCCCCTTCACAGATACGCAGTATTTT. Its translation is CASSLAPFTDTQYF.

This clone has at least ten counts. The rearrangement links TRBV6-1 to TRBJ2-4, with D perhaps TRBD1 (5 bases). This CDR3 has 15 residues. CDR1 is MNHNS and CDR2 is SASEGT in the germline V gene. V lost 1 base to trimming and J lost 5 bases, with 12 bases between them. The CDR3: CASSEVVGDQNIQYF. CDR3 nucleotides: TGTGCCAGCAGTGAAGTAGTAGGGGATCAAAACATTCAGTACTTC.